The source of this T cell receptor beta chain is a study of human T cells and chemical hapten exposure. This sample's time point: patch test 3, about 24 weeks after DPC sensitization. The sample's treatment: therapeutic diphenylcyclopropenone sensitization with weekly scalp DPC. The CDR3 runs 16 residues. In germline, CDR1 is SEHNR, CDR2 FQNEAQ (reference sequence). V lost 1 base to trimming and J lost 2 bases, with 13 bases between them. MiXCR was run by TCRdb on the RACE reads, yielding one entry per CDR3 protein. The sample holds about 120,000 distinct CDR3 sequences; approximately 10% are singletons and the top ten take approximately 2.5%. A few counts support this clonotype.

V gene TRBV7-9 combines with J gene TRBJ2-3, with D perhaps TRBD1 (5 bases). This sequence originates from a woman aged 45 to 65 with alopecia areata. Some clones in this sample may be carry-over from other donors' samples. Sample: whole blood, taken in connection with sensitization to the hapten diphenylcyclopropenone (DPC). CDR3 sequence (DNA): TGTGCCAGCAGCTTAGTGGCAGGGCGGACCACAGATACGCAGTATTTT. This codes for CASSLVAGRTTDTQYF. Full variable domain (rest looked up from reference TRBV7-9 and TRBJ2-3): DTGVSQNPRHKITKRGQNVTFRCDPISEHNRLYWYRQTLGQGPEFLTYFQNEAQLEKSRLLSDRFSAERPKGSFSTLEIQRTEQGDSAMYLCASSLVAGRTTDTQYFGPGTRLTVL.